This T cell receptor beta chain was observed in a study of technical replicates of blood from several donors. This clone was seen only once. The CDR3 has 15 residues. Per germline, CDR1 SNHLY and CDR2 FYNNEI. V was shortened by 7 bases and J by 2 bases, with 17 bases between the two germline ends. The protocol was immunoSEQ multiplex PCR, while the TCRdb copy is restricted to in-frame clones and leaves out a portion. The table includes 90,000 or so clones, about 95% detected once. The source is a human donor in good health. The material sequenced was T cells isolated from PBMCs. The V call is TRBV2, the J call TRBJ2-5; TRBD2 might be the D (5 bases). CDR3 bases: TGTGCCAGCACCGAAAACGGACTGGAGCAAGAGACCCAGTACTTC. As protein: CASTENGLEQETQYF.